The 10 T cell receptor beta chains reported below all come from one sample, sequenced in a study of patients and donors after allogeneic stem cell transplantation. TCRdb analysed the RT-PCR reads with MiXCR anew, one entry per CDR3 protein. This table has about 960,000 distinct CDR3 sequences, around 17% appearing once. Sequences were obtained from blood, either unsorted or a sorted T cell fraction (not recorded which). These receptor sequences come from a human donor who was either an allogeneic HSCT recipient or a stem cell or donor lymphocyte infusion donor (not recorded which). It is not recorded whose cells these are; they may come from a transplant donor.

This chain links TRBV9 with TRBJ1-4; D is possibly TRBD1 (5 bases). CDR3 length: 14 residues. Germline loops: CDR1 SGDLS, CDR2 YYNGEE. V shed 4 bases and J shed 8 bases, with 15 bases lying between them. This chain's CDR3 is CASSSLGGGEKLFF. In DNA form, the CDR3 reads TGTGCCAGCAGCTCGCTGGGGGGTGGGGAAAAACTGTTTTTT. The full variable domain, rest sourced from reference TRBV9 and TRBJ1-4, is DSGVTQTPKHLITATGQRVTLRCSPRSGDLSVYWYQQSLDQGLQFLIQYYNGEERAKGNILERFSAQQFPDLHSELNLSSLELGDSALYFCASSSLGGGEKLFFGSGTQLSVL.

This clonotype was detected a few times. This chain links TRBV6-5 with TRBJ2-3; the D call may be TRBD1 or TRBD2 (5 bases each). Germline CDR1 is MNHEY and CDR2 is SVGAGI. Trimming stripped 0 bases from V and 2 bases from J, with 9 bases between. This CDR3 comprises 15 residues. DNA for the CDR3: TGTGCCAGCAGTTACTCGGGGGACCACACAGATACGCAGTATTTT. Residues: CASSYSGDHTDTQYF.

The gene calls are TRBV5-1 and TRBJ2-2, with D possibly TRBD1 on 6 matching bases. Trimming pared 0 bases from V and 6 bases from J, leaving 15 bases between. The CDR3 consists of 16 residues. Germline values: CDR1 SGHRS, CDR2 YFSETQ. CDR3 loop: CASSLDNREGAGELFF. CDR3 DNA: TGCGCCAGCAGCTTGGATAACAGGGAAGGGGCCGGGGAGCTGTTTTTT. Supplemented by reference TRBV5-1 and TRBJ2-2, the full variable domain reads KAGVTQTPRYLIKTRGQQVTLSCSPISGHRSVSWYQQTPGQGLQFLFEYFSETQRNKGNFPGRFSGRQFSNSRSEMNVSTLELGDSALYLCASSLDNREGAGELFFGEGSRLTVL.

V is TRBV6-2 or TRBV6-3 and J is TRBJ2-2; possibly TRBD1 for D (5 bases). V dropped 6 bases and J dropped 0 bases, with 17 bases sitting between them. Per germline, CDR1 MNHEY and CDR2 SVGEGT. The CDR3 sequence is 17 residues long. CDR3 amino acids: CASSRLGAQANTGELFF. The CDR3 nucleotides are TGTGCCAGCAGCCGCCTTGGGGCTCAAGCGAACACCGGGGAGCTGTTTTTT.

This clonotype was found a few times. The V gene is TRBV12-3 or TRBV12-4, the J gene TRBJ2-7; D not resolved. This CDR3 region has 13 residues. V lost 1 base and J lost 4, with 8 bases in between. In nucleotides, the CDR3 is TGTGCCAGCAGTTTAGTTCCCGGATACGAGCAGTACTTC. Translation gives CASSLVPGYEQYF.

For the CDR3, the DNA is TGTGCCAGCAGCTTAGAGACTGTTCATACGCAGTATTTT. Translation gives CASSLETVHTQYF. V and J are TRBV7-9 and TRBJ2-3; no clear D gene. The CDR3 is 13 amino acids. CDR1 is SEHNR, CDR2 FQNEAQ, per germline (reference sequence). The V end was cut by 1 base, the J end by 7 bases, with 9 bases between.

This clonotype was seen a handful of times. The CDR3 DNA sequence: TGTGCCAGCAGCGGACCGGGACTAGGCACAGATACGCAGTATTTT. The encoded protein is CASSGPGLGTDTQYF. The chain carries TRBV9 and TRBJ2-3; 8 bases match TRBD2. Germline V gives CDR1 SGDLS, CDR2 YYNGEE. The CDR3 consists of 15 residues. V lost 3 bases, J lost 1 base, and 4 bases stayed unmatched.

CDR3 in amino acids: CATQPGGTGAYNEQFF. In DNA, the CDR3 is TGTGCCACCCAACCCGGTGGGACCGGAGCCTACAATGAGCAGTTCTTC. This chain uses TRBV25-1 with TRBJ2-1; D may correspond to TRBD1 or TRBD2 (5 bases each). This CDR3 contains 16 residues. V dropped 10 bases and J dropped 2 bases, with 21 bases sitting between them. CDR1 is MGHDK and CDR2 is SYGVNS in the germline V gene.

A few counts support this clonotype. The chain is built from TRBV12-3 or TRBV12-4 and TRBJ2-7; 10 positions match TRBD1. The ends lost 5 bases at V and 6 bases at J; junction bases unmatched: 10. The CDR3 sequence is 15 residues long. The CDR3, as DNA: TGTGCCAGCAGTCCTAGACAGGGGGCGCGAGGCGAGCAGTACTTC. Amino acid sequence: CASSPRQGARGEQYF.

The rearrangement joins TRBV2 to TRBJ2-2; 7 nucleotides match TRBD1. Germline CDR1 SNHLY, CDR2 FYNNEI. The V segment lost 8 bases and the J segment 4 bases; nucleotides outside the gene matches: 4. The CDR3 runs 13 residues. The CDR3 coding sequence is TGTGCCAGCGGGGACAGACGCACCGGGGAGCTGTTTTTT. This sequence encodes CASGDRRTGELFF.